The rows below give T cell receptor beta chains drawn from one sample of a study of cytomegalovirus exposure and HLA in healthy donors. Profiled with immunoSEQ multiplex PCR; TCRdb holds only in-frame clones, not every one. The table has 150,000 to 200,000 clones, 87% seen once; the top ten hold around 0.25%. The sequenced sample was PBMCs. These receptors originate from a girl under three years old in good health and CMV-seronegative. CDR3s include the opening cysteine and the closing phenylalanine or tryptophan. The order of the fields is D gene, CDR3 length, clone size, J gene, V gene, CDR3 DNA, CDR3 protein. A D gene is named only where the DNA matches it firmly. Where a row states a size, it is once, few, many or the class of an expanded clone; other rows omit it.

D: -
length: 13
size: -
J: TRBJ2-2
V: TRBV5-1
DNA: TGCGCCAGCAGCGTAGCGAACACCGGGGAGCTGTTTTTT
CDR3: CASSVANTGELFF

D: TRBD2
length: 14
size: -
J: TRBJ2-1
V: TRBV11-3
DNA: TGTGCCAGCAGCCCTGGACTAGCGGGCAATGAGCAGTTCTTC
CDR3: CASSPGLAGNEQFF

D: TRBD2
length: 15
size: -
J: TRBJ2-1
V: TRBV7-2
DNA: TGTGCCAGCAGCCAACTGCGGCTAGCGGGAAATGAGCAGTTCTTC
CDR3: CASSQLRLAGNEQFF

D: -
length: 16
size: -
J: TRBJ1-1
V: TRBV4-2
DNA: TGTGCCAGCAGCCAAGATCTTCCCAGGGGATACACTGAAGCTTTCTTT
CDR3: CASSQDLPRGYTEAFF

D: -
length: 14
size: -
J: TRBJ2-3
V: TRBV5-1
DNA: TGCGCCAGCAGCTGGGACTCCCCTGGCTCATCGCAGTATTTT
CDR3: CASSWDSPGSSQYF

D: TRBD1
length: 15
size: few
J: TRBJ1-2
V: TRBV4-3
DNA: TGCGCCAGCAGCCAAGAGGACAGGTGGGGGTATGGCTACACCTTC
CDR3: CASSQEDRWGYGYTF

D: TRBD2
length: 14
size: -
J: TRBJ2-1
V: TRBV7-3
DNA: TGTGCCAGCAGCTTTGAGGGAGGGCCCTATGAGCAGTTCTTC
CDR3: CASSFEGGPYEQFF

D: -
length: 15
size: -
J: TRBJ2-5
V: TRBV7-2
DNA: TGTGCCAGCAGCTTTAAGGGGCTGGGGCAAGAGACCCAGTACTTC
CDR3: CASSFKGLGQETQYF

D: -
length: 15
size: -
J: TRBJ1-4
V: TRBV7-2
DNA: TGTGCCAGCAGCTTAGCGGGGGGATTAAATGAAAAACTGTTTTTT
CDR3: CASSLAGGLNEKLFF

D: -
length: 15
size: -
J: TRBJ1-2
V: TRBV5-1
DNA: TGCGCCAGCAGCTTGCCCCCAGGGGCGATGTATGGCTACACCTTC
CDR3: CASSLPPGAMYGYTF

D: TRBD2
length: 17
size: -
J: TRBJ2-5
V: TRBV7-2
DNA: TGTGCCAGCAGCTTGCGGACTAGCGGGAGTATAAGAGAGACCCAGTACTTC
CDR3: CASSLRTSGSIRETQYF

D: -
length: 14
size: -
J: TRBJ1-5
V: TRBV19
DNA: TGTGCCAGTAGTAGGTCAGGGGAATTTGAGCCCCAGCATTTT
CDR3: CASSRSGEFEPQHF

D: TRBD2
length: 16
size: -
J: TRBJ2-5
V: TRBV5-1
DNA: TGCGCCAGCAGCAGGGGACTAGCGGGGCTCCAAGAGACCCAGTACTTC
CDR3: CASSRGLAGLQETQYF

D: TRBD2
length: 13
size: -
J: TRBJ2-1
V: TRBV10-3
DNA: TGTGCCATCTGCGGCGGGGGGGCCTATGAGCAGTTCTTC
CDR3: CAICGGGAYEQFF

D: -
length: 15
size: -
J: TRBJ2-3
V: TRBV6-4
DNA: TGTGCCAGCAGCTTGGACAAGGCTAGCACAGATACGCAGTATTTT
CDR3: CASSLDKASTDTQYF

D: -
length: 16
size: -
J: TRBJ1-1
V: TRBV5-1
DNA: TGCGCCAGCAGCTCTCTGGGGGAGGACATGAACACTGAAGCTTTCTTT
CDR3: CASSSLGEDMNTEAFF

D: -
length: 14
size: -
J: TRBJ2-5
V: TRBV5-1
DNA: TGCGCCAGCAGCTTGTGGCTTCTGCGGGAGACCCAGTACTTC
CDR3: CASSLWLLRETQYF

D: TRBD2
length: 16
size: few
J: TRBJ2-7
V: TRBV6-6
DNA: TGTGCCAGCAGTTACTCAGGTAGCGGGAACTCCTACGAGCAGTACTTC
CDR3: CASSYSGSGNSYEQYF

D: TRBD1
length: 15
size: -
J: TRBJ2-7
V: TRBV5-1
DNA: TGCGCCAGCAGCCGACTCGGGACAGGGGGCCACGAGCAGTACTTC
CDR3: CASSRLGTGGHEQYF

D: TRBD1
length: 15
size: -
J: TRBJ1-6
V: TRBV19
DNA: TGTGCCAGTAGTGGAGACAGGGAATATAATTCACCCCTCCACTTT
CDR3: CASSGDREYNSPLHF

D: TRBD2
length: 18
size: -
J: TRBJ2-7
V: TRBV14
DNA: TGTGCCAGCAGCCAAGATCGGGGGCCTAGCGGGAGTCGGCGCGAGCAGTACTTC
CDR3: CASSQDRGPSGSRREQYF

D: TRBD1
length: 14
size: -
J: TRBJ1-4
V: TRBV19
DNA: TGTGCCAGTAGCCCAGTCAGGGGGAACGAAAAACTGTTTTTT
CDR3: CASSPVRGNEKLFF

D: -
length: 18
size: -
J: TRBJ1-1
V: TRBV5-1
DNA: TGCGCCAGCAGCTTGGCAGGGCCCCGTGGCCCAGGAAACACTGAAGCTTTCTTT
CDR3: CASSLAGPRGPGNTEAFF

D: TRBD1
length: 15
size: -
J: TRBJ1-4
V: TRBV6-1
DNA: TGTGCCAGCAGCCCTGGGACAGTGCTTAATGAAAAACTGTTTTTT
CDR3: CASSPGTVLNEKLFF

D: -
length: 13
size: -
J: TRBJ2-3
V: TRBV19
DNA: TGTGCCAGTAGTATACTTAGCGGAGATACGCAGTATTTT
CDR3: CASSILSGDTQYF

D: -
length: 13
size: -
J: TRBJ2-7
V: TRBV19
DNA: TGTGCCAGTAGCCGGGACTCCTTCTACGAGCAGTACTTC
CDR3: CASSRDSFYEQYF

D: TRBD2
length: 13
size: -
J: TRBJ2-7
V: TRBV5-1
DNA: TGCGCCAGCAGCTTTGGACCTAGCGGGGAGAGAAACTTC
CDR3: CASSFGPSGERNF

D: TRBD1
length: 15
size: -
J: TRBJ2-4
V: TRBV19
DNA: TGTGCCAGTAGTACGGGGGACAGGGACGAAAACATTCAGTACTTC
CDR3: CASSTGDRDENIQYF

D: TRBD1
length: 17
size: -
J: TRBJ2-6
V: TRBV19
DNA: TGTGCCAGTAGTATTAAGGGACAGAGCTCTGGGGCCAACGTCCTGACTTTC
CDR3: CASSIKGQSSGANVLTF

D: TRBD1
length: 15
size: -
J: TRBJ2-7
V: TRBV15
DNA: TGTGCCACCAGCCTGGACAGGGGAGTCCTACGAGAGCAGTACTTC
CDR3: CATSLDRGVLREQYF

D: -
length: 14
size: few
J: TRBJ1-2
V: TRBV11-2
DNA: TGTGCCAGCAGCTTAAGGGGTACAAGGGTGGGCTACACCTTC
CDR3: CASSLRGTRVGYTF

D: TRBD1
length: 16
size: once
J: TRBJ1-2
V: TRBV6-6
DNA: TGTGCCAGCAGAGCCCCGACTGGACAGGGGTTTTATGGCTACACCTTC
CDR3: CASRAPTGQGFYGYTF

D: -
length: 13
size: -
J: TRBJ2-7
V: TRBV14
DNA: TGTGCCAGCAGCCAGGGCAGGGTTTACGAGCAGTACTTC
CDR3: CASSQGRVYEQYF

D: TRBD2
length: 16
size: -
J: TRBJ2-2
V: TRBV5-1
DNA: TGCGCCAGCAGCTCATGGCTAGCGGGAGCCGCCGGGGAGCTGTTTTTT
CDR3: CASSSWLAGAAGELFF

D: TRBD1
length: 15
size: -
J: TRBJ1-2
V: TRBV7-9
DNA: TGTGCCAGCAGCTTCCGGGACAGGGATTTTTATGGCTACACCTTC
CDR3: CASSFRDRDFYGYTF

D: -
length: 13
size: once
J: TRBJ1-6
V: TRBV11-2
DNA: TGTGCCAGCAGCTCGGTGGAGTCTTCACCCCTCCACTTT
CDR3: CASSSVESSPLHF

D: -
length: 13
size: -
J: TRBJ1-1
V: TRBV6-5
DNA: TGTGCCAGCAGTTACAACTCTCGGACTGAAGCTTTCTTT
CDR3: CASSYNSRTEAFF

D: TRBD2
length: 16
size: once
J: TRBJ2-2
V: TRBV2
DNA: TGTGCCAGCAGTGAAATGGCTAGCGGGCCCCCGGGGGAGCTGTTTTTT
CDR3: CASSEMASGPPGELFF

D: -
length: 17
size: -
J: TRBJ2-3
V: TRBV4-1
DNA: TGCGCCAGCAGCCAAGACACCCCGGGCAGGGGAACCGATACGCAGTATTTT
CDR3: CASSQDTPGRGTDTQYF

D: TRBD1
length: 16
size: -
J: TRBJ2-7
V: TRBV4-1
DNA: TGCGCCAGCAGCCGGGCAACAGGGGGTTGGACCTACGAGCAGTACTTC
CDR3: CASSRATGGWTYEQYF

D: -
length: 15
size: -
J: TRBJ1-3
V: TRBV25-1
DNA: TGTGCCAGCAGTGACGGCAGGGGATCTGGAAACACCATATATTTT
CDR3: CASSDGRGSGNTIYF

D: -
length: 16
size: -
J: TRBJ1-2
V: TRBV4-1
DNA: TGCGCCAGCAGCCAAGAGGCGGCAGCGGGGGACTATGGCTACACCTTC
CDR3: CASSQEAAAGDYGYTF

D: -
length: 12
size: -
J: TRBJ1-2
V: TRBV7-9
DNA: TGTGCCAGCAGTCCGGGAACCGGGGGCTACACCTTC
CDR3: CASSPGTGGYTF

D: -
length: 14
size: -
J: TRBJ2-3
V: TRBV10-2
DNA: TGCGCCAGCAGTCAACTAGGTGGATCAGATACGCAGTATTTT
CDR3: CASSQLGGSDTQYF

D: -
length: 15
size: -
J: TRBJ2-2
V: TRBV28
DNA: TGTGCCAGCAGTTTTCGAGGGCGCGACACCGGGGAGCTGTTTTTT
CDR3: CASSFRGRDTGELFF

D: -
length: 12
size: once
J: TRBJ2-7
V: TRBV7-8
DNA: TGTGCCAGCAGCTGGATCGGGTACGAGCAGTACTTC
CDR3: CASSWIGYEQYF

D: TRBD1
length: 15
size: -
J: TRBJ2-7
V: TRBV6-5
DNA: TGTGCCAGCAGTACGGACAGGGAAAGCTCCTACGAGCAGTACTTC
CDR3: CASSTDRESSYEQYF

D: -
length: 13
size: -
J: TRBJ1-1
V: TRBV4-1
DNA: TGCGCCAGCAGCCGCGCACGGAACACTGAAGCTTTCTTT
CDR3: CASSRARNTEAFF

D: -
length: 14
size: -
J: TRBJ2-7
V: TRBV18
DNA: TGTGCCAGCTCACCAACGGACATTAGGCACGAGCAGTACTTC
CDR3: CASSPTDIRHEQYF

D: TRBD1
length: 16
size: -
J: TRBJ1-6
V: TRBV7-9
DNA: TGTGCCAGCAGCTTATTCGGACAGGGGGCAGGGTCACCCCTCCACTTT
CDR3: CASSLFGQGAGSPLHF

D: TRBD1
length: 16
size: -
J: TRBJ1-2
V: TRBV4-3
DNA: TGCGCCAGCAGTCCAACCGGGACAGTCCTCCCCTATGGCTACACCTTC
CDR3: CASSPTGTVLPYGYTF

D: TRBD1
length: 18
size: once
J: TRBJ2-3
V: TRBV13
DNA: TGTGCCAGCAGCCTAGGGACAGGTAGAGAAACCCGCACAGATACGCAGTATTTT
CDR3: CASSLGTGRETRTDTQYF

D: -
length: 12
size: -
J: TRBJ2-7
V: TRBV7-9
DNA: TGCGCCAGCAATTATGAGCACTACGAGCAGTACTTC
CDR3: CASNYEHYEQYF

D: -
length: 13
size: -
J: TRBJ1-1
V: TRBV27
DNA: TGTGCCAGCAGTCCGCTTTACAGGAGTGAAGCTTTCTTT
CDR3: CASSPLYRSEAFF

D: -
length: 16
size: -
J: TRBJ2-3
V: TRBV9
DNA: TGTGCCAGCAGCGTAGCGGGAAGTCGGGTTAAAGATACGCAGTATTTT
CDR3: CASSVAGSRVKDTQYF

D: -
length: 13
size: -
J: TRBJ2-5
V: TRBV30
DNA: TGTGCCTGGAGTGTACAAGGGGCCCAGACCCAGTACTTC
CDR3: CAWSVQGAQTQYF

D: -
length: 13
size: -
J: TRBJ1-2
V: TRBV9
DNA: TGTGCCAGCAGCGCGAGGAGTAACTATGGCTACACCTTC
CDR3: CASSARSNYGYTF